The clone carrying this T cell receptor (beta chain) has at least ten counts. The data were taken from a study of blood T cells in healthy people across ages. Extraction of total RNA produced a minimum of 5 micrograms from each sample. CDR3 length equals 15 residues. Germline V lookup: CDR1 MGHRA, CDR2 YSYEKL. V lost 0 bases to trimming and J lost 2 bases, with 8 bases between them. A second roughly 6 to 12 cycle PCR used barcoded and J-beta primers. A template-switch adaptor that had 12 random nucleotides put a tag on each cDNA molecule. TCRdb re-derived calls from the 5' RACE reads in MiXCR, one entry per CDR3 protein. The sample lists 800,000 to 950,000 distinct CDR3 sequences; around 46% were seen once.

The sequence derives from a man aged 25-45 years in good health. The V and J genes are TRBV4-1 and TRBJ2-1; the D is unclear. The sample was blood. This chain's CDR3 is CASSQETGTYNEQFF. DNA of the CDR3: TGCGCCAGCAGCCAAGAGACTGGAACCTACAATGAGCAGTTCTTC.